These 5 T cell receptor beta chains came from one sample sequenced in a study of long-term antiretroviral therapy in people with HIV. Investigators performed immunoSEQ version v3.0 at survey level. Produced via immunoSEQ multiplex PCR; TCRdb's table is partial and in-frame only. The sample records about 29,000 clones, 95% being singletons. Here the sequenced sample was unsorted PBMCs, taken 5.3 years after starting antiretroviral therapy. The receptors come from a young man with HIV.

This rearrangement joins TRBV19 to TRBJ2-6; the D is unclear. Trimming removed 3 bases from V and 1 base from J, with 7 bases in between. The CDR3 runs 15 residues. CDR1 LNHDA and CDR2 SQIVND come from the germline V gene (reference sequence). In DNA form, the CDR3 reads TGTGCCAGTAGTATCGATGGGTCTGGGGCCAACGTCCTGACTTTC. Its translation is CASSIDGSGANVLTF.

J is TRBJ1-2 and V is TRBV25-1; 7 bases are shared with TRBD1. Germline trimming cut 1 base from V and 4 bases from J; bases unmatched to any gene: 0. The CDR3 is 13 amino acids. CDR1 and CDR2 from the germline V gene are MGHDK and SYGVNS. The CDR3 bases are TGTGCCAGCAGTGAATGGGACAGCTATGGCTACACCTTC. Protein: CASSEWDSYGYTF.

This clone was found a few times. The chain has TRBV27 and TRBJ2-7; 7 nucleotides line up with TRBD1. V dropped 6 bases and J dropped 3; count of bases not matched to a gene: 5. In germline, CDR1 is MNHEY, CDR2 SMNVEV (reference sequence). The CDR3 runs 13 residues. The CDR3 protein is CASSHRDSYEQYF. CDR3 nucleotide sequence: TGTGCCAGCAGCCACCGGGACAGCTACGAGCAGTACTTC.

The chain combines TRBV5-1 with TRBJ1-1; 7 bases map to TRBD1. The CDR3 has 13 amino acids. Trimming at V came to 0 bases and at J to 6 bases, leaving 2 bases not matched to a gene. Germline assignment: CDR1 SGHRS and CDR2 YFSETQ. The CDR3 here is CASSLGQGAEAFF. DNA for the CDR3: TGCGCCAGCAGCTTGGGACAGGGCGCTGAAGCTTTCTTT.

The chain joins TRBV6-5 to TRBJ1-1, with D possibly being TRBD1 (5 bases). The CDR3 length is 15 residues. Germline V lookup: CDR1 MNHEY, CDR2 SVGAGI. Deletions cut 7 bases from V and 2 bases from J, with 17 bases between. CDR3 residues: CASTLTARGNTEAFF. The CDR3 DNA is TGTGCCAGCACCTTGACAGCGAGGGGAAACACTGAAGCTTTCTTT.